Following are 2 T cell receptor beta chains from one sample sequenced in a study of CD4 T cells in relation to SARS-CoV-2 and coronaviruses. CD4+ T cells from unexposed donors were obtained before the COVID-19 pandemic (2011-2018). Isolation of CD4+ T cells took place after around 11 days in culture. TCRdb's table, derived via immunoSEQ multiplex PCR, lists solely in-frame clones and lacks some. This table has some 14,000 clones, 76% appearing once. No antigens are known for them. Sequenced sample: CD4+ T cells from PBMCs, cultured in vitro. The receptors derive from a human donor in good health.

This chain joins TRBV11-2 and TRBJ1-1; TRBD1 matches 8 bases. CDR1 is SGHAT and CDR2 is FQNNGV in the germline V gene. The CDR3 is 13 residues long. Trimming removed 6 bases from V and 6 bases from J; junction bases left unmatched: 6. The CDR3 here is CASRITGGPEAFF. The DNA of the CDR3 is TGTGCCAGCAGGATTACAGGGGGGCCTGAAGCTTTCTTT.

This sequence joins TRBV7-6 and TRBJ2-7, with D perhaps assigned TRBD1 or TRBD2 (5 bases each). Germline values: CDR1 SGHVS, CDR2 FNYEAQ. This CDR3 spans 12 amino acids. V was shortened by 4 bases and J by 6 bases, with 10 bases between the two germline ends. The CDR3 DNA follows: TGTGCCAGCAGCTCTGGGGCGGGCGAGCAGTACTTC. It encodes CASSSGAGEQYF. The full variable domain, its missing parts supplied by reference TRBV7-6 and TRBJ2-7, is GAGVSQSPRYKVTKRGQDVALRCDPISGHVSLYWYRQALGQGPEFLTYFNYEAQQDKSGLPNDRFSAERPEGSISTLTIQRTEQRDSAMYRCASSSGAGEQYFGPGTRLTVT.